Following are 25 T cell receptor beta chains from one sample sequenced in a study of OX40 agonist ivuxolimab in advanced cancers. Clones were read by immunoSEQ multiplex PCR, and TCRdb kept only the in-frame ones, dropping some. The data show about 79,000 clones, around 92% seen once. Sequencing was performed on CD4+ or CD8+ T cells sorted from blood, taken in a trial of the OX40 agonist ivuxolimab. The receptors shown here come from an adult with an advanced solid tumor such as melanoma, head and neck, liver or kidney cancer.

Here the CDR3 reads CASIIRGDTGELFF. In DNA, the CDR3 is TGTGCCAGCATCATCAGGGGGGACACCGGGGAGCTGTTTTTT. This sequence joins TRBV28 and TRBJ2-2, with D maybe TRBD1 (7 bases). This CDR3 comprises 14 residues. Trimming cost V 7 bases and J 3 bases, with 12 bases left between them. The V gene's germline CDR1 is MDHEN and CDR2 SYDVKM.

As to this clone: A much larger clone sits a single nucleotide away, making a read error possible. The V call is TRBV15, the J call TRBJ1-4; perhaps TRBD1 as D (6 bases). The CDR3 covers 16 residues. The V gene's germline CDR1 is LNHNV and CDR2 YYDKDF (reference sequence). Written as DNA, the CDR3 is TGTGCCACCAGCGGAGATGTGGGGACAAATAATGAAAAACTGTTTTTT. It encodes CATSGDVGTNNEKLFF.

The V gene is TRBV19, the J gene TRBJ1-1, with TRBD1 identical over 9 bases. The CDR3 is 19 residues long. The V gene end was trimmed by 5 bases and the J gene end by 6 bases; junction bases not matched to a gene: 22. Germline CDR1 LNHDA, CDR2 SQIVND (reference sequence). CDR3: CASSPGQGLLVVLSPEAFF. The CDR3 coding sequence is TGTGCCAGTAGTCCGGGACAGGGTCTTCTCGTTGTCCTCTCCCCTGAAGCTTTCTTT.

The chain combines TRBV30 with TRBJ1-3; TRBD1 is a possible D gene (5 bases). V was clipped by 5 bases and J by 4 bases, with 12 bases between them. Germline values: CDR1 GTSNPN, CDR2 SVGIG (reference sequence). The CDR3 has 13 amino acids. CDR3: CAWQTNRGNTIYF. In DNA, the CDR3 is TGTGCCTGGCAGACGAACAGGGGAAACACCATATATTTT.

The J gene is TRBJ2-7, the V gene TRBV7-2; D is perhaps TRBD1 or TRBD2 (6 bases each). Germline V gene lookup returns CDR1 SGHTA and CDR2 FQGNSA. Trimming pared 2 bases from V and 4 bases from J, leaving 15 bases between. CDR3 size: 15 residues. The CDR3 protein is CASSLQPGAPYEQYF. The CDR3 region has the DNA TGTGCCAGCAGCTTACAGCCGGGGGCGCCGTACGAGCAGTACTTC.

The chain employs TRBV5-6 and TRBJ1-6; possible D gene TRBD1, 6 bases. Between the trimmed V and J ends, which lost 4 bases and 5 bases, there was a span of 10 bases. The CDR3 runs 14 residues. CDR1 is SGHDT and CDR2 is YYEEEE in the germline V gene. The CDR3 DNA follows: TGTGCCAGCAGCGCGGGACACGATAATTCACCCCTCCACTTT. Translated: CASSAGHDNSPLHF. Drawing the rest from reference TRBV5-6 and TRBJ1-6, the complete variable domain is DAGVTQSPTHLIKTRGQQVTLRCSPKSGHDTVSWYQQALGQGPQFIFQYYEEEERQRGNFPDRFSGHQFPNYSSELNVNALLLGDSALYLCASSAGHDNSPLHFGNGTRLTVT.

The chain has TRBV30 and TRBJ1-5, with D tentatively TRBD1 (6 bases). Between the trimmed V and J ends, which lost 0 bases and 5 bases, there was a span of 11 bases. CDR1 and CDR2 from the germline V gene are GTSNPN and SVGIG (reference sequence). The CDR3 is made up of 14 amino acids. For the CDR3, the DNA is TGTGCCTGGAGTGTAAAGGGGGGGGATCAGCCCCAGCATTTT. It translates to CAWSVKGGDQPQHF.

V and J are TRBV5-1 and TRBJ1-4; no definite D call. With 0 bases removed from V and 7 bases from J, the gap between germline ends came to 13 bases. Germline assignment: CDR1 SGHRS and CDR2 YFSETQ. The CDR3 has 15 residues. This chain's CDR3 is CASSLAGFLSEKLFF. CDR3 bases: TGCGCCAGCAGCTTGGCCGGATTTTTATCTGAAAAACTGTTTTTT.

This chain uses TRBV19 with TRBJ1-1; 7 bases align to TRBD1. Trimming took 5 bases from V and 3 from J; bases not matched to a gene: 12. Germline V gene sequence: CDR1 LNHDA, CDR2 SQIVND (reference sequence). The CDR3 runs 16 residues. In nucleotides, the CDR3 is TGTGCCAGTAGTGCAAACAGGGGAGAAAAAGACACTGAAGCTTTCTTT. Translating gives CASSANRGEKDTEAFF.

In nucleotides, the CDR3 is TGTGCCAGCAGTTTATCGATTTCAGAGACCCAGTACTTC. Amino acid sequence: CASSLSISETQYF. The V and J genes are TRBV27 and TRBJ2-5; no firm D call. CDR1 MNHEY and CDR2 SMNVEV come from the germline V gene (reference sequence). Trimming removed 0 bases from V and 4 bases from J, with 6 bases in between. The CDR3 length is 13 residues.

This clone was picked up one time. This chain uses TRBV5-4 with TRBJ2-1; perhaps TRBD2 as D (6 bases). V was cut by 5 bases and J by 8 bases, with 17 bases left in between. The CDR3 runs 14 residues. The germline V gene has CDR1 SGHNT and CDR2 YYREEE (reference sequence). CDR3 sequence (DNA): TGTGCCAGCAGGAGGGCTAGCGCCGAATATGAGCAGTTCTTC. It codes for CASRRASAEYEQFF.

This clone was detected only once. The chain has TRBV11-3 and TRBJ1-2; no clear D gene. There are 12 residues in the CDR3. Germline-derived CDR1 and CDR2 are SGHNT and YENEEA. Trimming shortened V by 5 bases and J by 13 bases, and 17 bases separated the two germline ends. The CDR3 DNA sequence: TGTGCCAGCAGCCCCGACTCGGGAGTGGCCACCTTC. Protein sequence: CASSPDSGVATF.

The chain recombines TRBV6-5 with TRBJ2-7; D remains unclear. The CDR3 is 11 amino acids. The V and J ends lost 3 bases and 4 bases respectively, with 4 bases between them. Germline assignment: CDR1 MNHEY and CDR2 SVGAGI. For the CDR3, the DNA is TGTGCCAGCAGTTATGCATACGAGCAGTACTTC. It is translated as CASSYAYEQYF.

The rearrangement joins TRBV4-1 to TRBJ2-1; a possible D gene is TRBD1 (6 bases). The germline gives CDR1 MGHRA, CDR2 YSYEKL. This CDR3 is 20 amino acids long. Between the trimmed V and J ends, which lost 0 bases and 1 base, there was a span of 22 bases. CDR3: CASSQDNLVTGIMSYNEQFF. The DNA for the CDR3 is TGCGCCAGCAGCCAAGATAATTTGGTGACAGGCATTATGTCCTACAATGAGCAGTTCTTC.

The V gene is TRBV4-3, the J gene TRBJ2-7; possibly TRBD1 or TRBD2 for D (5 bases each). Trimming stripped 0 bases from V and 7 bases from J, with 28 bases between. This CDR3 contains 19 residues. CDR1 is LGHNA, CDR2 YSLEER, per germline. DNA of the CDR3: TGCGCCAGCAGCCAAGATCCTCTGGGACGTACGATGATCTCGGGGGAGCAGTACTTC. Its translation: CASSQDPLGRTMISGEQYF.

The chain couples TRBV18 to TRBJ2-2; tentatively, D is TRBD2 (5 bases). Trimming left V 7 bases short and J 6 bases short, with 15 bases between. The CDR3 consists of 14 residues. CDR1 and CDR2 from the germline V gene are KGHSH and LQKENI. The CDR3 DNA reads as TGTGCCAGCTTGGTGGGAGCTGACTCCGGGGAGCTGTTTTTT. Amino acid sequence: CASLVGADSGELFF.

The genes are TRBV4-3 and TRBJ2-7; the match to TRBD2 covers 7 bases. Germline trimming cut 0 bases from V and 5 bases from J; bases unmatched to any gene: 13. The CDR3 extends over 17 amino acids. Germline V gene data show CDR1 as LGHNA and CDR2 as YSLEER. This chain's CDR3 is CASSQDRGSAGEHEQYF. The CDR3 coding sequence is TGCGCCAGCAGCCAAGATCGTGGGTCCGCGGGAGAGCACGAGCAGTACTTC.

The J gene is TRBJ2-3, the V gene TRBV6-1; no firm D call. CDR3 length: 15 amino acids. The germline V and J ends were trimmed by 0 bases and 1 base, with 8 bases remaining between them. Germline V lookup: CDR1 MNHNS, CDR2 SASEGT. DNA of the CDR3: TGTGCCAGCAGTGAAGCGGGCGGAGGCACAGATACGCAGTATTTT. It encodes CASSEAGGGTDTQYF.

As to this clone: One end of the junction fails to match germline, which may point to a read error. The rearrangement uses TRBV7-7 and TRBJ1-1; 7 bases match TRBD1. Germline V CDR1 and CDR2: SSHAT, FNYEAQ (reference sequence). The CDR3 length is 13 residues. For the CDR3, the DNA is TGTGCTAGCAGCTACGACAGGGACACTGAAGCTTTCTTT. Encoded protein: CASSYDRDTEAFF. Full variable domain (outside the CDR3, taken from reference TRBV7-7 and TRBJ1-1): GAGVSQSPRYKVTKRGQDVTLRCDPISSHATLYWYQQALGQGPEFLTYFNYEAQPDKSGLPSDRFSAERPEGSISTLTIQRTEQRDSAMYRCASSYDRDTEAFFGQGTRLTVV.

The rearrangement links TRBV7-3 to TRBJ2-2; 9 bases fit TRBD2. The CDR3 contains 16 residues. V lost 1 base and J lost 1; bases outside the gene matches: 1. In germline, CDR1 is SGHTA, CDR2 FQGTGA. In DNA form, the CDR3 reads TGTGCCAGCAGCTTAAATAGCGGGGGGAACACCGGGGAGCTGTTTTTT. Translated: CASSLNSGGNTGELFF.

DNA of the CDR3: TGTGCCAGCAGCCTTGGGACTTCCAGACTCACAGATACGCAGTATTTT. Its protein product is CASSLGTSRLTDTQYF. V is TRBV11-2 and J is TRBJ2-3, with D perhaps matching TRBD2 (6 bases). V dropped 5 bases and J dropped 2 bases, with 17 bases sitting between them. The CDR3 extends over 16 amino acids. Germline lookup yields CDR1 SGHAT and CDR2 FQNNGV.

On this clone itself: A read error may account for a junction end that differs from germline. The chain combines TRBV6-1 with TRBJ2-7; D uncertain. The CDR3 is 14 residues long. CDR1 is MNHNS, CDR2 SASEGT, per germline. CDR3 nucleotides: TGTGCCAGCAGTGAAGATCACGGAACCTACGCGCAGTACTTC. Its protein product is CASSEDHGTYAQYF.

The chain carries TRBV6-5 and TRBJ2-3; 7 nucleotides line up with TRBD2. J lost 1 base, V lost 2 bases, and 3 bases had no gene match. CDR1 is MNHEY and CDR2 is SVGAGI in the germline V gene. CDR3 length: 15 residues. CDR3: CASSYLLAGTDTQYF. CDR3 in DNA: TGTGCCAGCAGTTACCTCCTAGCGGGCACAGATACGCAGTATTTT.

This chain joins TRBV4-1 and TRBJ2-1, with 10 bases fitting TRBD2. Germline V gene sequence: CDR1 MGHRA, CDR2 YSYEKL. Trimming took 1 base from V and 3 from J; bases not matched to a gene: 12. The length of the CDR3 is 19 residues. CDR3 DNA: TGCGCCAGCAGCCAAGGAAAGCGGGAGGGCCGAACTTACTACAATGAGCAGTTCTTC. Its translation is CASSQGKREGRTYYNEQFF.

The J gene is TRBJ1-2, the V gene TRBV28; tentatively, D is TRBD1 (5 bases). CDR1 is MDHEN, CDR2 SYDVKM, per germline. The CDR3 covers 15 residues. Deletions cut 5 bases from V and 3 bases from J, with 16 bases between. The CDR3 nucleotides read TGTGCCAGCAGTACGACCGGGACGGGGTACTATGGCTACACCTTC. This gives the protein CASSTTGTGYYGYTF.